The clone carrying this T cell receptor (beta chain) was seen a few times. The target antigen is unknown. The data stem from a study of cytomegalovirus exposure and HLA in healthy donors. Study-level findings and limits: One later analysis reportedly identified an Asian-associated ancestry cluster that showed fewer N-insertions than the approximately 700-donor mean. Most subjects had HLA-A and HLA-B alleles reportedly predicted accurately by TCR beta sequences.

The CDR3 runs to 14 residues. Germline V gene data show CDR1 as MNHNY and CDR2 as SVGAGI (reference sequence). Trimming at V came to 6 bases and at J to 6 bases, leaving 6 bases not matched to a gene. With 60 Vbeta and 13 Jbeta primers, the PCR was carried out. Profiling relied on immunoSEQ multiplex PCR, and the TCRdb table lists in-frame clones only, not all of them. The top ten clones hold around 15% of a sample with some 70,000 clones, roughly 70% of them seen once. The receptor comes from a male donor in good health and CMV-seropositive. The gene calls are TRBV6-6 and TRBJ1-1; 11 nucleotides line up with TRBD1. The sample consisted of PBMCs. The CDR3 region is CASRSLGQGAEAFF. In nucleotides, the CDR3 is TGTGCCAGCAGGTCTTTGGGACAGGGGGCTGAAGCTTTCTTT.